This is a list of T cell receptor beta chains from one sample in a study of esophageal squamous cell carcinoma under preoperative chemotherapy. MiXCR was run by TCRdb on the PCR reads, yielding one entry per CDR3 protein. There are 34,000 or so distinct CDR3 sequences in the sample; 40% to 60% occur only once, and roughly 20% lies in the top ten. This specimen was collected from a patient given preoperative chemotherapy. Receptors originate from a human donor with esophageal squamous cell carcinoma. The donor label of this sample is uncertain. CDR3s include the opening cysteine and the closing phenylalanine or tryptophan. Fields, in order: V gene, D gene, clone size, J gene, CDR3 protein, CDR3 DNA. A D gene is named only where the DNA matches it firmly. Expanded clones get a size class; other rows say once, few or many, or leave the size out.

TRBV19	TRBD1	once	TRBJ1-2	CASSSDRGHYGYTF	TGTGCCAGTAGTTCGGACAGGGGGCACTATGGCTACACCTTC
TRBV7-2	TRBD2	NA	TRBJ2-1	CASSSGLAGVYEQFF	TGTGCCAGCAGCTCGGGACTAGCGGGAGTCTATGAGCAGTTCTTC
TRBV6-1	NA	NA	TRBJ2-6	CASSPGPGADTQTF	TGTGCCAGCAGTCCGGGACCTGGGGCCGACACCCAGACTTTC
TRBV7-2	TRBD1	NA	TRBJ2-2	CASNVLSTGELYF	TGTGCCAGCAACGTCCTGAGCACAGGGGAGCTGTATTTT
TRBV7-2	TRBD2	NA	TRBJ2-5	CASSLASGGALGTQYF	TGTGCCAGCAGCTTAGCAAGCGGGGGGGCCTTAGGTACCCAGTACTTC
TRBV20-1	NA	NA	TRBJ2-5	CSADDMGQETQYF	TGCAGTGCTGACGACATGGGTCAAGAGACCCAGTACTTC
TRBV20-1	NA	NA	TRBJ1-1	CSARLLEAFF	TGCAGTGCTAGATTACTTGAAGCTTTCTTT
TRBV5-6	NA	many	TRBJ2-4	CASSLVVDHLAKNIQYF	TGTGCCAGCAGCTTGGTCGTGGACCACTTAGCCAAAAACATTCAGTACTTC
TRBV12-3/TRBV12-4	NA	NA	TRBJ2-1	CVSGVGDEQFF	TGTGTCAGCGGTGTAGGGGATGAGCAGTTCTTC
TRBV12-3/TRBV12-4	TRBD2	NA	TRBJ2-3	CASGTTSGGAQETQYF	TGTGCCAGCGGGACTACTAGCGGGGGTGCCCAAGAGACGCAGTACTTT
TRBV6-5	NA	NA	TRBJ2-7	CASSYSGVYEQYF	TGTGCCAGCAGTTACTCAGGGGTTTACGAGCAGTACTTC
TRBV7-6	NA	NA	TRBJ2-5	CASSASSGAYNEQYF	TGTGCCAGCAGCGCATCCAGCGGAGCTTACAATGAGCAGTACTTC
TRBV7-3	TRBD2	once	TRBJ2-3	CASSASPPPGGADTQYF	TGTGCCAGCAGCGCAAGCCCCCCCCCCGGGGGGGCAGATACGCAGTATTTT
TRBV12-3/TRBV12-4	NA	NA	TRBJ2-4	CASRVGCAKDMQYF	TGTGCCAGCAGGGTAGGGTGCGCCAAAGACATGCAGTACTTC
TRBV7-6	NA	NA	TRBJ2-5	CASLGGRDPETQYF	TGTGCCAGCCTCGGGGGCCGTGACCCAGAGACCCAGTACTTC
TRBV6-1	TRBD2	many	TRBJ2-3	CASTGSGGGGDTQYF	TGTGCCAGCACTGGCAGCGGGGGCGGGGGAGATACGCAGTATTTT
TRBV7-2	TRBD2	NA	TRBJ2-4	CASSLGGGRSQNIQYF	TGTGCCAGCAGCTTAGGGGGGGGTCGTTCCCAAAACATTCAGTACTTC
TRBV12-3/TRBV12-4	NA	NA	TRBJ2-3	CASSTTGLGATDTQYF	TGTGCCAGCAGTACTACGGGCCTGGGAGCCACAGATACGCAGTATTTT
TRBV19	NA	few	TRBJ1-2	CASSPKGRWRDYGYTF	TGTGCCAGTAGTCCCAAAGGACGTTGGAGAGACTATGGCTACACCTTC
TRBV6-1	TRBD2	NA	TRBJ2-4	CAGSGGGAKDIQYF	TGTGCGGGCAGCGGGGGGGGTGCCAAAGACATCCAGTACTTC
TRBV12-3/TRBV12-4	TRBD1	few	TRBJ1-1	CASSLAGTGRNTEAFF	TGTGCCAGCAGTTTAGCTGGGACAGGGAGGAACACTGAAGCTTTCTTT
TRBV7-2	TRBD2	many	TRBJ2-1	CASSFSAGVNNEQFF	TGTGCCAGCAGCTTTTCTGCGGGGGTAAACAATGAGCAGTTCTTC
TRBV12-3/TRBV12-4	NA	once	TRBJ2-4	CVSSTTRLGATDTQYF	TGTGTCAGCAGTACTACGAGGCTGGGGGCCACAGACACGCAGTACTTC
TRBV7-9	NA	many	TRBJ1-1	CASSPPYNTEAFF	TGTGCCAGCAGCCCTCCATACAACACTGAAGCTTTCTTT
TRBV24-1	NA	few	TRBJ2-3	CATSDPYTDTQYF	TGTGCCACCAGTGACCCGTATACAGATACGCAGTATTTT
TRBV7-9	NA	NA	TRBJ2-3	CAGGSGSGDQDTQYF	TGTGCCGGCGGCTCGGGCTCAGGGGACCAAGATACGCAGTATTTC
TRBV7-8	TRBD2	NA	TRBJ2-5	CASSNLAGGAGETQYF	TGTGCCAGCAGCAACCTAGCGGGGGGGGCCGGTGAGACCCAGTATTTC
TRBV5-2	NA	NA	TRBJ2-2	CGSNAGSTDTLFF	TGTGGCAGCAACGCTGGGAGCACAGATACGCTGTTTTTT
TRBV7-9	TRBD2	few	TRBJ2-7	CASSLFLAGDHEQYF	TGTGCCAGCAGCTTATTTCTAGCGGGGGACCACGAGCAGTACTTC
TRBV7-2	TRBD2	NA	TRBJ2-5	CASSGSGGRGTDTQYF	TGTGCCAGCAGCGGTAGCGGGGGCCGCGGCACAGATACCCAGTACTTC
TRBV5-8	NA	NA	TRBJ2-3	CGGGLGGGDQDTQYF	TGTGGCGGGGGCTTGGGGGGGGGTGACCAAGATACGCAGTATTTT
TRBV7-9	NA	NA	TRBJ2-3	CASSGDLDPDTQYF	TGTGCCAGCAGCGGGGACTTGGACCCAGATACGCAGTATTTC
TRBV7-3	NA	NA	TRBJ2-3	CASSLNPAGADTETQFF	TGTGCCAGCAGCTTAAATCCCGCGGGTGCGGACACCGAGACGCAGTTTTTT
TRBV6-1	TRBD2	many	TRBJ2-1	CASKQAGGPGNEQFF	TGTGCCAGCAAACAAGCGGGGGGGCCAGGCAATGAGCAGTTCTTC
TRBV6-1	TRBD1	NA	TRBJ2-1	CASSDPGTVSSYNEQFF	TGTGCCAGCAGTGACCCCGGGACAGTGAGCTCCTACAATGAGCAGTTCTTC
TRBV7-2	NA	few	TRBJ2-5	CAGIGGRDQDTQYF	TGTGCGGGGATCGGGGGCCGTGACCAAGACACCCAGTACTTC
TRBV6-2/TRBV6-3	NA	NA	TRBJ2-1	CASSYSSGPPEGARGLAYNEQFF	TGTGCCAGCAGTTACTCGTCCGGGCCCCCGGAGGGGGCGAGGGGATTAGCCTACAATGAGCAGTTCTTC
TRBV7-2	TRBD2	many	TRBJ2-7	CASSSSGGAYEQYF	TGTGCCAGCAGCTCTAGCGGGGGGGCCTACGAGCAGTACTTC
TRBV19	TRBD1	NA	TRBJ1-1	CASTGGFLDTEAFF	TGTGCCAGCACAGGGGGCTTTTTGGACACTGAAGCTTTCTTT
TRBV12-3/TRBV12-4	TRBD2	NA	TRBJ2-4	CASRATGGGAKDIQYF	TGTGCCAGCCGTGCCACGGGGGGGGGGGCCAAAGATATTCAGTACTTC
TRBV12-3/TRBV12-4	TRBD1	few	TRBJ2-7	CASSYSTGESGEQYF	TGTGCCAGCAGTTACTCGACAGGGGAGTCGGGAGAGCAGTACTTC
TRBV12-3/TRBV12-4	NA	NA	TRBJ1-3	CASSYGGNTIYF	TGTGCCAGCAGTTACGGGGGAAACACCATATATTTT
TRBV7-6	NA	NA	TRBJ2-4	CASSLGVRATDTQYF	TGTGCCAGCAGCTTGGGGGTGCGAGCCACGGACACGCAGTACTTC
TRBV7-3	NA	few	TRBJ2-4	CASSRKLGLWAEDTQYF	TGTGCCAGCAGCCGCAAACTGGGGCTGTGGGCCGAAGATACGCAGTACTTT
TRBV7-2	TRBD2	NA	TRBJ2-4	CARGSGRGAKNTQYF	TGTGCCCGCGGCTCGGGGCGGGGGGCCAAAAACACGCAGTACTTT
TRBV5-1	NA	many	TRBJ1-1	CASSLGGRERTEAFF	TGCGCCAGCAGCTTGGGCGGAAGGGAAAGAACTGAAGCTTTCTTT
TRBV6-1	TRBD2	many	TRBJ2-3	CASSPTTRSGGLTQYF	TGTGCCAGCAGTCCAACGACTCGCAGCGGGGGGCTTACGCAGTATTTT
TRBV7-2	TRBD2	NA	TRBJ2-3	CGRGYGGGARETQYF	TGTGGCAGGGGCTACGGGGGGGGGGCCAGAGAGACGCAGTATTTT
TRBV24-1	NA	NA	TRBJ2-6	CATSDPGNSGANVLTF	TGTGCCACCAGTGACCCCGGGAACTCTGGGGCCAACGTCCTGACTTTC
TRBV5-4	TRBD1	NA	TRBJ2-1	CASSLDQGAYNEQFF	TGTGCCAGCAGCTTGGATCAGGGGGCCTACAATGAGCAGTTCTTC